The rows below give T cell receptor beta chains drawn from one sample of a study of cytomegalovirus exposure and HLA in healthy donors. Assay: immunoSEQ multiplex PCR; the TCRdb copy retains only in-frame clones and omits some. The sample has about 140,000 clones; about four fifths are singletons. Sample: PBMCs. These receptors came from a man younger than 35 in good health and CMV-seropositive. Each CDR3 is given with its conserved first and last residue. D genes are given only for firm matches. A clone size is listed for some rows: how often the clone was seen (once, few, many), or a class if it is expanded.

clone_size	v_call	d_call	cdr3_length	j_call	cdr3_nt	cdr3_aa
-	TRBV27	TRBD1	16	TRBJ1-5	TGTGCCAGCAGTTCCGGGACAGACTACGACAATCAGCCCCAGCATTTT	CASSSGTDYDNQPQHF
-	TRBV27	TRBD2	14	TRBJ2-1	TGTGCCAGCACCAGCGGGATCGCCTACAATGAGCAGTTCTTC	CASTSGIAYNEQFF
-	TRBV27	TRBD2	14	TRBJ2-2	TGTGCCAGCAGGGTATGGGAGGGTACCGGGGAGCTGTTTTTT	CASRVWEGTGELFF
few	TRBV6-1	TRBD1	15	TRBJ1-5	TGTGCCAGCAAACGGACAGGGTATAATTTTCAGCCCCAGCATTTT	CASKRTGYNFQPQHF
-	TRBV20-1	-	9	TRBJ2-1	TGCAGTGGGGCGGGAGAGCAGTTCTTC	CSGAGEQFF
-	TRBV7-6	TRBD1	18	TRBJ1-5	TGTGCCAGCAGCTTAGCACCAGGGGGCAGAGTCAGCAATCAGCCCCAGCATTTT	CASSLAPGGRVSNQPQHF
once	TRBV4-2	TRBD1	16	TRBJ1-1	TGTGCCAGCAGCCAGCAGACCGGGACAGGGGGCAAGGAAGCTTTCTTT	CASSQQTGTGGKEAFF
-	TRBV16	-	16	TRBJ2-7	TGTGCCAGCAGCCAATACGCGGACTCGAGCTCCTACGAGCAGTACTTC	CASSQYADSSSYEQYF
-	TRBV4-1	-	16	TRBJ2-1	TGCGCCAGCAGCCAAGATCTCAAGGGGAGGAGTAATGAGCAGTTCTTC	CASSQDLKGRSNEQFF
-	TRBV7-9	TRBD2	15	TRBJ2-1	TGTGCCAGCAGCTCGAGGACTAGCGGGAACTCCCTGCAGTTCTTC	CASSSRTSGNSLQFF
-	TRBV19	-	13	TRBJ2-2	TGTGCCAGTGTAGGGAGGGGGGCCGGGGAGCTGTTTTTT	CASVGRGAGELFF
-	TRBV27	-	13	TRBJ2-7	TGTGCCAGCAGTTACTCCGTTTCCTACGAGCAGTACTTC	CASSYSVSYEQYF
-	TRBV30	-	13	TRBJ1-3	TGTGCCTCCCGGACAGCCTCTGGAAACACCATATATTTT	CASRTASGNTIYF
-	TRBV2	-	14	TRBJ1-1	TGTGCCAGCCGAACGACACATTTGAACACTGAAGCTTTCTTT	CASRTTHLNTEAFF
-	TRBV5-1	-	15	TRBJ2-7	TGCGCCAGCAGCTTGGAGGCAGAGGCCTCCTACGAGCAGTACTTC	CASSLEAEASYEQYF
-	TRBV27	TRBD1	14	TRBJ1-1	TGTGCCAGCAGTTTATCGGGGACAGGGGGCTTAGCTTTCTTT	CASSLSGTGGLAFF
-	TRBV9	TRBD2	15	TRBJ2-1	TGTGCCAGCAGCCCAACTAGCGGAGCAGACAATGAGCAGTTCTTC	CASSPTSGADNEQFF
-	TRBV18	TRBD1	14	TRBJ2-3	TGTGCCACCCTCGACAGGGCGAGGACAGATACGCAGTATTTT	CATLDRARTDTQYF
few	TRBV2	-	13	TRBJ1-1	TGTGCCAGCAGTGGACAGACAAACACTGAAGCTTTCTTT	CASSGQTNTEAFF
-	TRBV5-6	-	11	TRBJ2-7	TGTGCCAGCAGCTTGACGCGAGAGCAGTACTTC	CASSLTREQYF
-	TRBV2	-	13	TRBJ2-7	TGTGCCAGCAGTGACTGGAGCTCCTACGAGCAGTACTTC	CASSDWSSYEQYF
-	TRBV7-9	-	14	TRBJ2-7	TGTGCCAGCAGCTTAGACTTAGCATCCTACGAGCAGTACTTC	CASSLDLASYEQYF